The rows below give T cell receptor beta chains drawn from one sample of a study of blood T cell repertoires in COVID-19. Clones were sequenced by immunoSEQ multiplex PCR, and TCRdb holds only the in-frame ones, with some missing. The profile shows some 180,000 clones, 80% to 90% of them singletons. Sequencing used peripheral blood. These TCRs come from a human donor in a cohort sampled during active COVID-19. Each CDR3 is given with its conserved first and last residue. A D gene is named only where the DNA matches it firmly. Size tells how often a clone was seen (once, few, many) or the class of an expanded clone, and some rows leave it out.

TRBJ2-3 - TRBV5-1 - TGCGCCAGCAGCCCGGGGACGGGAGACACAGATACGCAGTATTTT CASSPGTGDTDTQYF
TRBJ1-5 - TRBV2 - TGTGCCAGCAGTCAAAGACATCGGAGCAATCAGCCCCAGCATTTT CASSQRHRSNQPQHF
TRBJ2-7 TRBD1 TRBV11-3 - TGTGCCAGCAGCGAAGGACAGGGTTACGAGCAGTACTTC CASSEGQGYEQYF
TRBJ2-2 - TRBV5-4 - TGTGCCACAGGGAACACCGGGGAGCTGTTTTTT CATGNTGELFF
TRBJ2-7 TRBD1 TRBV25-1 few TGTGCCAGCAGTGATGGACAGGGGGCAGTTTACGAGCAGTACTTC CASSDGQGAVYEQYF
TRBJ2-7 - TRBV5-6 many TGTGCCAGCAGCTTGAACAGCTTTGGCGTCGAGCAGTACTTC CASSLNSFGVEQYF
TRBJ1-1 - TRBV7-8 - TGTGCCAGCAGCCCCACTAGGAACACTGAAGCTTTCTTT CASSPTRNTEAFF
TRBJ2-7 - TRBV20-1 - TGCAGTGCTAATGACCGAAGGCGGGACTCCTACGAGCAGTACTTC CSANDRRRDSYEQYF
TRBJ1-4 TRBD1 TRBV6-5 once TGTGCCAGCAGGGGGCAGGGGGGAGAAAAACTGTTTTTT CASRGQGGEKLFF
TRBJ2-7 TRBD2 TRBV7-9 - TGTGCCAGCAGTCCCGGGACTAGCGGGCTCTACGAGCAGTACTTC CASSPGTSGLYEQYF
TRBJ2-1 TRBD2 TRBV19 - TGTGCCAGTAGCCCGGGACTAGCTGATTACAATGAGCAGTTCTTC CASSPGLADYNEQFF
TRBJ1-4 TRBD1 TRBV27 - TGTGCCAGCAGTCCGCGGGACAGGGTACGAAATGAAAAACTGTTTTTT CASSPRDRVRNEKLFF
TRBJ2-3 TRBD2 TRBV2 - TGTGCCAGCAGCCTAAGGACTAGCTCTGCCGATACGCAGTATTTT CASSLRTSSADTQYF
TRBJ1-5 TRBD1 TRBV7-8 once TGTGCCAGCAGCCTACAGAGGACAGGGGCGAGCAATCAGCCCCAGCATTTT CASSLQRTGASNQPQHF
TRBJ1-5 - TRBV2 - TGTGCCAGCAGTGAAGCGCTTGCGGTGGATCAGCCCCAGCATTTT CASSEALAVDQPQHF
TRBJ2-5 - TRBV5-1 - TGCGCCAGCAGCTTGATTCCTGACCAAGAGACCCAGTACTTC CASSLIPDQETQYF
TRBJ2-7 TRBD2 TRBV11-2 once TGTGCCAGCAGCTTAGTCCTAGCGGGAATCTCCTACGAGCAGTACTTC CASSLVLAGISYEQYF
TRBJ2-2 TRBD2 TRBV7-9 - TGTGCCAGCAGCTCACTAGCGCCGAACACCGGGGAGCTGTTTTTT CASSSLAPNTGELFF
TRBJ1-2 - TRBV6-1 once TGTGCCAGCAGTGAAGGGACAAGGCGTGGAGGCTACACCTTC CASSEGTRRGGYTF
TRBJ2-4 - TRBV30 few TGTGCCTGGAGTGTAAGCAGGGTTAGTCTAGCCAAAAACATTCAGTACTTC CAWSVSRVSLAKNIQYF
TRBJ1-4 - TRBV2 - TGTGCCAGCAGTGAGAGGGTAACTAATGAAAAACTGTTTTTT CASSERVTNEKLFF
TRBJ1-2 - TRBV28 - TGTGCCAGCAGTCTCCGGGTGTGGAGGGGCTTCTATGGCTACACCTTC CASSLRVWRGFYGYTF
TRBJ2-7 - TRBV15 - TGTGCCACCAGCAGAGATTATTCGGGTGGTATAGACGAGCAGTACTTC CATSRDYSGGIDEQYF